What follows is one TCR beta chain and its context. Its cognate antigen has yet to be identified. Nothing much larger sits one base from this clone, and base qualities are not available. Trimming takes 3 bases off V and 7 bases off J; junction bases not matched to a gene: 6. The germline V gene (reference sequence) gives CDR1 as LNHDA and CDR2 as SQIVND. Reading from cysteine to phenylalanine, the CDR3 counts 16 amino acids. This entry keeps only the CDR3 DNA: 48 bases, framed from base 1. Genomic DNA was extracted with the Qiagen DNeasy kit from unsorted PBMCs and from negatively selected CD4+ and CD8+ fractions. Using primers that anneal to V and J segments, immunoSEQ multiplex PCR amplified the TCR beta CDR3 regions. A synthetic immune receptor repertoire was used to minimize amplification bias, and any residual bias was removed computationally once sequencing was done. In the source study's methods: Custom Python scripts were used to quantify repertoire diversity as the Shannon entropy index. Unsorted, CD4+ and CD8+ repertoires were analyzed separately, except for combined analyses in which CD4+ and CD8+ sequences were merged in silico. Clonal expansion was defined as at least a 2-fold frequency increase after treatment relative to C1D1, with a pseudocount of 0.5 for undetected baseline clones. Clones with 0 or 1 copy at C1D1 were defined as singleton clones, while clones with 2 or more copies were defined as non-singleton clones. Clones expanded in unsorted samples were assigned a CD4+, CD8+ or unknown annotation through matching of protein sequences in sorted samples from the same patient. Wilcoxon tests were applied to paired samples to test diversity changes from C1D1 to C4D1. In TCRdb, the immuneACCESS table is reduced to in-frame sequences with V and J assigned. These tables do not hold every clone; where another copy was compared, an unresolved V gene accounts for under half, and the others remain unexplained. V, J and clone size were drawn from that table, and D and trimming were deduced from the DNA. The sample contains 20,000 to 25,000 clones, about three quarters of them found a single time. The ten biggest clones cover about 41% of the sample.

The data originate from a study of PD-1 blockade in classical Hodgkin lymphoma (dated by TCRdb to between 2020 and 2021). Background on the whole study: Nivolumab dosing was 3 mg/kg intravenously every 2 weeks, continuing until either disease progression or unacceptable toxicity. A peripheral blood immune signature of response to PD-1 blockade in classical Hodgkin lymphoma was defined using TCR beta sequencing and CyTOF. The research as a whole found: Newly diagnosed patients were reported to have lower baseline TCR diversity than healthy donors, and relapsed/refractory patients were reported to have lower baseline TCR diversity still. Baseline diversity similar to that of newly diagnosed patients was observed in trial patients achieving complete response, whereas significantly lower diversity was observed in partial responders and progressors. Lower diversity was seen in patients whose nivolumab began less than 1 year after ASCT, and these patients were left out of later analyses so that immune reconstitution would not confound the results. Only a single clinical trial cohort was studied, and what caused the repertoire differences, possibly disease activity or prior therapy, remained undefined. A significant rise by C4D1 was seen in CD4+ but not CD8+ TCR diversity (p=0.0027 vs p=0.16), with the rise being most apparent in complete responders (p=0.02).

The time point label of this sample denotes: cycle 2 day 1 (C2D1) of nivolumab. Every trial patient had relapsed after autologous stem cell transplantation, and cohorts A, B and C differed in prior brentuximab vedotin exposure. A total of 50 to 70 patients with relapsed/refractory classical Hodgkin lymphoma made up the trial cohort, and each patient's best overall response was complete response, partial response or progressive disease. Single-agent nivolumab was administered to trial patients in the multi-cohort phase II CheckMate 205 trial. Best overall response was determined by an independent review committee according to the 2007 International Working Group response criteria. PBMCs from the trial were collected at three points: immediately before nivolumab initiation (C1D1), and during therapy at cycle 2 day 1 and cycle 4 day 1. After peripheral blood was drawn into 8 mL Vacutainer Cell Preparation Tubes, PBMCs were isolated by centrifugation and then cryopreserved.

The sequence was collected from a human donor with classical Hodgkin lymphoma. Here the chain combines TRBV19 and TRBJ2-2, with 12 bases aligning to TRBD2. This material consisted of peripheral blood mononuclear cells (PBMCs), taken before the second cycle of nivolumab. The CDR3 protein sequence reads: CASSILAGGPVGELFF. The DNA reads as follows: TGTGCCAGTAGTATCCTAGCGGGAGGGCCGGTCGGGGAGCTGTTTTTT.